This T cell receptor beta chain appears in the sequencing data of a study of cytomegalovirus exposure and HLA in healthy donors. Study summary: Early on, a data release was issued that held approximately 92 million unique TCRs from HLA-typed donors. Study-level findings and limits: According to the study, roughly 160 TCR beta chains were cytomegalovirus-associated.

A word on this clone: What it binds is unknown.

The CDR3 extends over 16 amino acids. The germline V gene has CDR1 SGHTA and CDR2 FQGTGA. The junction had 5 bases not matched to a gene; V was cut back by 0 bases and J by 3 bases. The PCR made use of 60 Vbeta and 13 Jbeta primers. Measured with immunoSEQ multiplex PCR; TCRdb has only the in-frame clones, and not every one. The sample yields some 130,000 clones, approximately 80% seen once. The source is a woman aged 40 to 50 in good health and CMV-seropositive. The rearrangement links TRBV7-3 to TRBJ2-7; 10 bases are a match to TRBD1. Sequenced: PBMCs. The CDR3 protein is CASSLTPGQGNYEQYF. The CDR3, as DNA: TGTGCCAGCAGCTTAACTCCGGGACAGGGGAACTACGAGCAGTACTTC.